The source of this TCR beta chain is a study of OX40 agonist ivuxolimab in advanced cancers. The overall study: Three dose-escalation patients had partial responses: one with hepatocellular carcinoma and two with cutaneous melanoma.

Study findings and constraints: Expanded clones belonging to CD8+ T cells outnumbered, on average, those of CD4+. Individuals who were partial responders at 0.1-3.0 mg/kg had clonal expansion that ranked among the lowest.

The timepoints at which blood was sampled were baseline, cycle 4 day 1, and cycle 7 day 1. Profiled with immunoSEQ multiplex PCR; TCRdb holds only in-frame clones, not every one. The sample contains about 78,000 clones, around 80% of which appear only once. As regards this clone: Antigen unknown.

This clonotype was sampled from an adult with an advanced solid tumor such as melanoma, head and neck, liver or kidney cancer. The source material was CD4+ or CD8+ T cells sorted from blood, sampled in a trial of the OX40 agonist ivuxolimab.

CDR3 bases: TGTGCCAGCAGCTTGGGCGGGGCCGGGGTTCGGAAAGCTTTCTTT. Amino acids: CASSLGGAGVRKAFF. The chain links TRBV5-4 to TRBJ1-1; possible D gene TRBD1, 5 bases. Germline V gives CDR1 SGHNT, CDR2 YYREEE (reference sequence). The ends were cut back, 0 bases at V and 9 bases at J, with 18 bases in the middle. This CDR3 spans 15 amino acids.